This TCR beta chain derives from a study of T cells in women clearing cervical HPV infection. At the level of the study: HLA type could not be excluded as a confounder.

The CDR3 runs 15 residues. Per the germline V gene, CDR1 is LNHDA and CDR2 is SQIVND (reference sequence). Method: immunoSEQ multiplex PCR; TCRdb's copy keeps in-frame clones and lacks some. The table counts approximately 12,000 clones; about a tenth lies in the top ten. Details on this clone: The observed sequence ends 3 residues before the CDR3 terminus, with the missing tail filled in from the germline J gene.

Sample: blood buffy coat. The source is a woman between 18 and 70 years old with a cervical HPV16 infection that either progressed to CIN3+ or cleared (not recorded which). The rearrangement links TRBV19 to TRBJ2-3; 9 positions agree with TRBD1. The CDR3 region is CASSISGQGGQPQYF. The DNA read from the CDR3 is TGTGCCAGTAGTATATCGGGACAGGGAGGGCAGCCG.